This TCR beta chain was recovered during a study of blood T cell repertoires in COVID-19. Study information: PBMCs, B-cell-depleted T cells, or T cells provided the cDNA or gDNA that made up the material.

In the original analysis: Researchers report that nucleated cell counts were estimated from reference gene primer amplification. Produced via immunoSEQ multiplex PCR; TCRdb's table is partial and in-frame only. V and J calls and clone size are copied from that table; D and trimming were computed from the DNA. The table records 250,000 to 300,000 clones, roughly 92% of them present only once. The Seattle site enrolled patients during active infection and followed them longitudinally. This clone was counted a single time. Germline CDR1 reads ENHRY; CDR2 reads SYGVKD. The V gene lost 10 bases and the J gene lost 4 bases, with 17 bases spanning the gap. The CDR3 spans 14 residues.

The chain recombines TRBV10-3 with TRBJ1-5, with a possible D match to TRBD1 (6 bases). The source of this sequence is a woman aged 25 to 39 with COVID-19, enrolled during active disease. The specimen sequenced was peripheral blood. CDR3: CATNDPTGNQPQHF. In nucleotides, the CDR3 is TGTGCCACCAATGACCCAACAGGGAATCAGCCCCAGCATTTT.